This T cell receptor beta chain was found in a study of graft-versus-host responses after intestinal transplantation. The assay was immunoSEQ multiplex PCR, and TCRdb's table has in-frame clones only and misses some. The table has 95,000 to 130,000 clones, about nine tenths seen once. Germline V CDR1 and CDR2: MDHEN, SYDVKM. This CDR3 is 14 amino acids long. Unmatched junction bases numbered 10, after V lost 4 bases and J lost 11 bases. Worth noting for this clone: The antigen is not known.

Overall study findings and caveats: GvH clones surfaced in recipient marrow, some emerging earlier in ileum or blood.

This chain links TRBV28 with TRBJ2-7, with 11 bases matching TRBD2. The source material was unstimulated CD4+ T cells sorted from spleen or lymph node cells, sampled before intestinal transplant. The clonotype was recovered from a human donor who received an intestinal transplant. Written as DNA, the CDR3 is TGTGCCAGCAGTTCTAGCGGGAGGACCGAGAGCAAGTACTTC. It specifies CASSSSGRTESKYF.